A selection of T cell receptor beta chains follows, all from one sample in a study of T-cell reconstitution after alpha-beta-depleted transplantation in children. TCRdb reprocessed the PCR reads via MiXCR and lists one record per CDR3 protein. The data show 500,000 to 750,000 distinct CDR3 sequences, over 10% seen once. Sequences were derived from PBMCs, mostly from graft donor cells, sampled 360 days after TCRalphabeta/CD19-depleted stem cell transplant. These receptors all come from a male patient younger than 18 who had a stem cell transplant for acute myeloid leukemia, so the T cells may come from the graft donor. The CDR3 runs from the conserved cysteine through the conserved F or W. D genes are given only for firm matches. Only part of the rows carry a size: once, few, many, or a class if the clone is expanded.

>few|TRBD2|TRBV25-1|TRBJ2-7
CASSEYSGRYEQYF
TGTGCCAGCAGTGAATACAGCGGGAGGTACGAGCAGTACTTC
>-|TRBD2|TRBV4-3|TRBJ2-3
CASSQELSGRLGRTDTQYF
TGCGCCAGCAGCCAAGAGCTTAGCGGGAGGTTGGGTCGTACAGATACGCAGTATTTT
>-|-|TRBV18|TRBJ2-3
CASSPRSASDTQYF
TGTGCCAGCTCACCACGGAGCGCGTCAGATACGCAGTATTTT
>-|TRBD2|TRBV28|TRBJ2-7
CASSSSGAYEQYF
TGTGCCAGCAGTTCTAGCGGCGCCTACGAGCAGTACTTC
>-|TRBD2|TRBV5-6|TRBJ2-7
CASSPQGVAGGYEQYF
TGTGCCAGCAGTCCACAGGGAGTAGCGGGAGGCTACGAGCAGTACTTC
>many|-|TRBV12-3/TRBV12-4|TRBJ2-5
CASSIRGQETQYF
TGTGCCAGCAGCATCAGGGGCCAAGAGACCCAGTACTTC
>few|-|TRBV18|TRBJ2-1
CASSPPGQLYNEQFF
TGTGCCAGCTCACCGCCGGGACAACTCTACAATGAGCAGTTCTTC
>-|TRBD2|TRBV20-1|TRBJ2-7
CSARDLSPGRARLYEQYF
TGCAGTGCTAGAGATCTTTCCCCCGGGAGGGCGCGCCTCTACGAGCAGTACTTC
>-|-|TRBV4-2|TRBJ2-6
CASSQVASGANVLTF
TGTGCCAGCAGCCAAGTCGCTTCTGGGGCCAACGTCCTGACTTTC
>-|TRBD1|TRBV5-1|TRBJ1-1
CASSLNRGIMNTEAFF
TGCGCCAGCAGCCTCAACAGGGGAATTATGAACACTGAAGCTTTCTTT
>-|-|TRBV15|TRBJ1-1
CATSRGGENTEAFF
TGTGCCACCAGCAGAGGGGGGGAGAACACTGAAGCTTTCTTT
>few|-|TRBV2|TRBJ2-5
CASSESGAASGETQYF
TGTGCCAGCAGTGAATCGGGGGCGGCTAGCGGAGAGACCCAGTACTTC
>-|TRBD2|TRBV20-1|TRBJ2-1
CSARVLSGRANEQFF
TGCAGTGCTAGGGTACTTAGCGGGAGGGCCAATGAGCAGTTCTTC
>-|-|TRBV20-1|TRBJ2-1
CSAALTGLIFF
TGCAGTGCTGCCTTAACGGGGCTGATATTCTTC
>few|TRBD2|TRBV10-2|TRBJ2-4
CASSVPGRGGRNIQYF
TGCGCCAGCAGTGTCCCCGGACGGGGGGGCCGAAACATTCAGTACTTC
>few|-|TRBV5-1|TRBJ2-1
CASSFQTGSSYNEQFF
TGCGCCAGCAGCTTCCAGACTGGGAGCTCCTACAATGAGCAGTTCTTC
>few|-|TRBV4-3|TRBJ2-5
CASSQAPFLETQYF
TGCGCCAGCAGCCAAGCCCCCTTTTTGGAGACCCAGTACTTC
>-|-|TRBV5-1|TRBJ1-1
CASRAGEINTEAFF
TGCGCCAGCAGGGCCGGGGAGATTAACACTGAAGCTTTCTTT
>-|-|TRBV12-3/TRBV12-4|TRBJ2-3
CASRKGEGQNPSTDTQYF
TGTGCCAGCAGGAAGGGGGAGGGCCAGAACCCTAGCACAGATACGCAGTATTTT
>-|TRBD1|TRBV7-9|TRBJ1-3
CASSSSGQSSGNTIYF
TGTGCCAGCAGCAGCTCGGGACAGAGCTCTGGAAACACCATATATTTT
>-|-|TRBV28|TRBJ2-1
CASSLIGRGDEQFF
TGTGCCAGCAGTTTAATTGGACGGGGAGATGAGCAGTTCTTC
>few|-|TRBV5-1|TRBJ2-5
CASSSLVTEYQETQYF
TGCGCCAGCAGCTCCCTCGTCACAGAGTACCAAGAGACCCAGTACTTC
>-|TRBD2|TRBV5-8|TRBJ2-3
CASSSKSGRGTDTQYF
TGTGCCAGCAGCTCGAAGAGCGGGAGGGGAACAGATACGCAGTATTTT
>few|-|TRBV5-6|TRBJ2-1
CASSSLVALTAEQFF
TGTGCCAGCAGCTCCCTTGTAGCTCTTACGGCTGAGCAGTTCTTC
>few|-|TRBV4-3|TRBJ2-7
CASSRGETSNEQYF
TGCGCCAGCAGCCGAGGAGAAACTAGTAACGAGCAGTACTTC
>-|-|TRBV25-1|TRBJ1-5
CASGGQGRQPQHF
TGTGCCAGCGGGGGACAAGGCAGACAGCCCCAGCATTTT
>-|TRBD2|TRBV6-1|TRBJ2-1
CASSPQREPYNEQFF
TGTGCCAGCAGTCCCCAGCGGGAGCCCTACAATGAGCAGTTCTTC
>few|TRBD1|TRBV20-1|TRBJ2-1
CSAEDRGHANEQFF
TGCAGTGCCGAGGACAGGGGACACGCCAATGAGCAGTTCTTC
>-|-|TRBV20-1|TRBJ2-1
CSALSGTMGQFF
TGCAGTGCCCTATCCGGGACGATGGGACAGTTCTTC
>-|TRBD1|TRBV18|TRBJ2-7
CASSPLGTGPNEQYF
TGTGCCAGCTCACCCCTCGGGACAGGGCCTAACGAGCAGTACTTC
>few|-|TRBV4-3|TRBJ1-3
CASSQIGYQAVSGNTIYF
TGCGCCAGCAGCCAAATAGGGTACCAGGCTGTCTCTGGAAACACCATATATTTT
>-|-|TRBV9|TRBJ1-1
CASSVAIGTVAFF
TGTGCCAGCAGCGTAGCTATCGGGACGGTGGCTTTCTTT
>few|TRBD1|TRBV11-3|TRBJ2-1
CASSRGQVPSYNEQFF
TGTGCCAGCAGTCGGGGACAGGTTCCCAGCTACAATGAGCAGTTCTTC
>-|-|TRBV4-3|TRBJ2-2
CASSHQGTTGELFF
TGCGCCAGCAGCCACCAGGGCACCACCGGGGAGCTGTTTTTT
>many|-|TRBV29-1|TRBJ2-1
CSVVYYNEQFF
TGCAGCGTTGTTTACTACAATGAGCAGTTCTTC
>few|-|TRBV5-1|TRBJ1-1
CASSEVTLPNTEAFF
TGCGCCAGCAGCGAGGTTACGTTACCCAACACTGAAGCTTTCTTT
>few|-|TRBV5-1|TRBJ2-7
CASSGDSKGYEQYF
TGCGCCAGCTCCGGCGACAGTAAAGGGTACGAGCAGTACTTC
>-|-|TRBV20-1|TRBJ1-1
CSARVPPGNREQGTEAFF
TGCAGTGCTAGAGTCCCCCCGGGGAATAGAGAACAGGGCACTGAAGCTTTCTTT
>-|TRBD1|TRBV20-1|TRBJ1-2
CSARVDRVANYGYTF
TGCAGTGCTAGAGTTGACAGGGTAGCTAACTATGGCTACACCTTC
>many|TRBD2|TRBV19|TRBJ2-3
CASSHAGETDTQYF
TGTGCCAGTAGCCATGCGGGAGAGACAGATACGCAGTATTTT
>many|TRBD1|TRBV29-1|TRBJ2-3
CSVEGTGGDTQYF
TGCAGCGTTGAAGGGACAGGGGGAGATACGCAGTATTTT
>many|-|TRBV7-2|TRBJ1-1
CASRRGDQMNTEAFF
TGTGCCAGCAGGCGAGGTGATCAAATGAACACTGAAGCTTTCTTT
>-|-|TRBV7-2|TRBJ2-7
CASSLGAFGTYEQYF
TGTGCCAGCAGCTTAGGAGCCTTCGGAACCTACGAGCAGTACTTC
>few|TRBD1|TRBV6-1|TRBJ2-7
CASRDPRDRDVYEQYF
TGTGCCAGCAGGGACCCCCGGGACAGGGACGTCTACGAGCAGTACTTC
>few|-|TRBV27|TRBJ1-2
CASSLFRAGNYGYTF
TGTGCCAGCAGTTTATTCAGGGCAGGAAACTATGGCTACACCTTC
>-|-|TRBV20-1|TRBJ1-3
CSAGDLGPGNTIYF
TGCAGTGCTGGGGACTTGGGCCCCGGAAACACCATATATTTT
>few|-|TRBV12-3/TRBV12-4|TRBJ2-7
CASSLADRDYEQYF
TGTGCCAGCAGTTTAGCCGACAGAGACTACGAGCAGTACTTC
>many|-|TRBV28|TRBJ2-3
CASSLGARVATDTQYF
TGTGCCAGCAGCCTTGGGGCTAGGGTTGCTACAGATACGCAGTATTTT